These 6 T cell receptor beta chains originate from one sample sequenced in a study of brain T cells in children with intractable seizures. The method was immunoSEQ multiplex PCR; TCRdb's version includes in-frame clones alone and lacks a portion of them. The sample lists about 80,000 clones; 90% to 95% were seen once. This specimen was peripheral blood, taken at surgery. All receptors come from a girl aged 2-15 years with Rasmussen encephalitis and intractable seizures.

The rearrangement links TRBV7-9 to TRBJ2-2; the D is unclear. The CDR3 is made up of 12 amino acids. Germline loops: CDR1 SEHNR, CDR2 FQNEAQ (reference sequence). The V end lost 3 bases, the J end lost 8 bases, and 7 bases lay between the germline ends. CDR3 region: CASSFGKGELFF. The CDR3 DNA reads TGTGCCAGCAGCTTTGGCAAGGGGGAGCTGTTTTTT.

This clone was found once. The rearrangement links TRBV5-1 to TRBJ2-1, with 7 bases lining up with TRBD2. Germline V gives CDR1 SGHRS, CDR2 YFSETQ. This CDR3 region has 17 residues. Trimming cost V 0 bases and J 7 bases; bases outside gene matches: 13. CDR3 sequence (DNA): TGCGCCAGCAGCTTGGGATTTGGCGGGAGAGGAGAGAATGAGCAGTTCTTC. As protein: CASSLGFGGRGENEQFF.

This chain joins TRBV7-9 and TRBJ1-5, with unresolved D. The CDR3 is 16 residues long. CDR1 and CDR2 (germline): SEHNR, FQNEAQ (reference sequence). V was pared by 5 bases and J by 0 bases, with 14 bases between. The CDR3 protein is CASSPLWADSNQPQHF. CDR3 sequence (DNA): TGTGCCAGCAGCCCCCTCTGGGCAGATAGCAATCAGCCCCAGCATTTT.

V is TRBV15 and J is TRBJ2-1, with 10 bases matching TRBD2. The germline V gene has CDR1 LNHNV and CDR2 YYDKDF (reference sequence). This CDR3 spans 15 amino acids. The trim removed 7 bases at V and 10 bases at J, leaving 13 bases unmatched. CDR3: CATTPGLASSKEQFF. CDR3 in DNA: TGTGCCACCACTCCGGGACTAGCGTCGTCGAAAGAGCAGTTCTTC.

This chain connects TRBV9 to TRBJ2-2; D remains ambiguous. V lost 0 bases and J lost 6, with 3 bases in between. Germline loops: CDR1 SGDLS, CDR2 YYNGEE. The CDR3 is 12 amino acids. CDR3 bases: TGTGCCAGCAGCGTAGCGGCCGGGGAGCTGTTTTTT. This encodes CASSVAAGELFF.

This chain links TRBV6-2 or TRBV6-3 with TRBJ1-5, with 11 bases matching TRBD1. The CDR3 is 17 residues long. Trimming at V came to 2 bases and at J to 2 bases, leaving 5 bases not matched to a gene. From germline, CDR1 is MNHEY and CDR2 SVGEGT. CDR3 residues: CASSYGGQGVGNQPQHF. The CDR3 DNA is TGTGCCAGCAGTTACGGGGGACAGGGGGTCGGCAATCAGCCCCAGCATTTT.